In this sample, the clone carrying this T cell receptor (beta chain) turned up once. Everyone who took part was roughly 18 to 89 years old, and they came from about 25 US areas. This sample is part of a study of blood T cell repertoires in COVID-19. Authors' analysis steps: Cell counts per sample came from amplifying reference gene primers. Generated by immunoSEQ multiplex PCR, the TCRdb table keeps only in-frame clones and is missing some. V, J and clone size are those of that table, while D and trimming were read from the DNA. The table lists fewer than 450,000 clones, roughly 90% of them singletons. With 3 bases removed from V and 1 base from J, the gap between germline ends came to 10 bases. CDR3 size: 13 residues. CDR1 is DFQATT and CDR2 is SNEGSKA in the germline V gene (reference sequence).

This TCR came from a woman under 40 who had recovered from COVID-19. Sequenced input: PBMCs or T cells enriched from blood (not recorded which). The V call is TRBV20-1, the J call TRBJ2-7; the D is unclear. The DNA of the CDR3 is TGCAGTGCTAGTTCTGCAGATTCCTACGAGCAGTACTTC. Its translation is CSASSADSYEQYF.